The sequence of this T cell receptor (beta chain) was determined in a study of memory CD4+ T cells and cytomegalovirus serostatus. The assay was immunoSEQ multiplex PCR, and TCRdb's table has in-frame clones only and misses some. The profile covers tens of thousands of clones, with 79% appearing a single time and around 0.72% taken by the ten largest. Trimming stripped 2 bases from V and 0 bases from J, with 9 bases between. CDR1 is SGHDT and CDR2 is YYEEEE in the germline V gene. CDR3 length equals 16 residues. Single viable CD3+CD4+CD8-CD45RO+ cells were sorted as the memory CD4+ T cells. This receptor was identified in an adult in good health and CMV-seronegative. Sequencing input: memory CD4+ T cells from blood. This chain uses TRBV5-6 with TRBJ1-6; D is undetermined. The CDR3 protein is CASSFPGGSYNSPLHF. The CDR3 DNA reads TGTGCCAGCAGCTTTCCTGGTGGCTCCTATAATTCACCCCTCCACTTT. The whole variable domain, remainder taken from reference TRBV5-6 and TRBJ1-6, is DAGVTQSPTHLIKTRGQQVTLRCSPKSGHDTVSWYQQALGQGPQFIFQYYEEEERQRGNFPDRFSGHQFPNYSSELNVNALLLGDSALYLCASSFPGGSYNSPLHFGNGTRLTVT.